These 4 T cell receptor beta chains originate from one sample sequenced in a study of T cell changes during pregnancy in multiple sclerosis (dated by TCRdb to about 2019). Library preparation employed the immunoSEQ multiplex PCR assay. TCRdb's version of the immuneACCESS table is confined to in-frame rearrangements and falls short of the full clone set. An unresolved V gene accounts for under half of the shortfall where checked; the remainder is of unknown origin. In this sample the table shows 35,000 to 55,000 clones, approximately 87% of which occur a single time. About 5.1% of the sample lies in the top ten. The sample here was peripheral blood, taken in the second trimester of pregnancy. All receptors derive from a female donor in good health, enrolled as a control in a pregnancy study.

Here the CDR3 reads CASSLSGEGGAKNIQYF. The CDR3 DNA reads as TGTGCCAGCTCTCTAAGCGGGGAGGGAGGAGCCAAAAACATTCAGTACTTC. The chain carries TRBV18 and TRBJ2-4; 7 bases align to TRBD2. The trim removed 6 bases at V and 0 bases at J, leaving 11 bases unmatched. This CDR3 is built from 17 residues. Germline assignment: CDR1 KGHSH and CDR2 LQKENI.

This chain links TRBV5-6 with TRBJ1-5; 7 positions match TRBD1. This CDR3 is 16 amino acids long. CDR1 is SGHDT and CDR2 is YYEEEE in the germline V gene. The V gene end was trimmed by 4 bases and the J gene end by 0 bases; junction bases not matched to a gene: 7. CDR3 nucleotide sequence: TGTGCCAGCAGCCGCAGCGACAGGGATAGCAATCAGCCCCAGCATTTT. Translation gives CASSRSDRDSNQPQHF.

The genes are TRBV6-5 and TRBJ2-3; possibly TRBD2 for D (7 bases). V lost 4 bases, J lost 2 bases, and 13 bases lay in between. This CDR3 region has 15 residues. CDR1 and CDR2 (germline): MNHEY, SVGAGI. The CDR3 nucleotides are TGTGCCAGCAGTTTAGGGGGGGGGCTCACAGATACGCAGTATTTT. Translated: CASSLGGGLTDTQYF.

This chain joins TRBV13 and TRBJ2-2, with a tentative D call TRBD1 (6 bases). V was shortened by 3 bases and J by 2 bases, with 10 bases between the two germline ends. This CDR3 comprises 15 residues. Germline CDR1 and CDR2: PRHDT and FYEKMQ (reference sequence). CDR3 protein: CASSFWTANTGELFF. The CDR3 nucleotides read TGTGCCAGCAGCTTCTGGACAGCTAACACCGGGGAGCTGTTTTTT.